Listed here are 23 T cell receptor beta chains from one sample, sequenced in a study of blood T cell repertoires in COVID-19. The method was immunoSEQ multiplex PCR; TCRdb's version includes in-frame clones alone and lacks a portion of them. This table holds about 160,000 clones, 75% to 90% found once. The sequencing input was PBMCs or T cells enriched from blood (not recorded which). Receptors originate from a woman aged 55-70 years who had recovered from COVID-19.

The chain carries TRBV19 and TRBJ1-1; the match to TRBD1 covers 8 bases. The CDR3 extends over 15 amino acids. Unmatched junction bases numbered 6, after V lost 5 bases and J lost 1 base. CDR1 is LNHDA, CDR2 SQIVND, per germline (reference sequence). For the CDR3, the DNA is TGTGCCAGTAGTGTTGACAGGGGTTCGAACACTGAAGCTTTCTTT. Protein product: CASSVDRGSNTEAFF.

This chain uses TRBV3-1 (or the pseudogene TRBV3-2) with TRBJ1-4; D gene uncertain. CDR3 length: 16 amino acids. Trimming left V 5 bases short and J 8 bases short, with 21 bases between. CDR1 is LGHDT, CDR2 YNNKEL, per germline (reference sequence). As DNA, the CDR3 is TGTGCCAGCAGCGAAATACGACTAGGGTCGGAGGAAAAACTGTTTTTT. It codes for CASSEIRLGSEEKLFF.

V is TRBV4-1 and J is TRBJ1-2; 8 nucleotides line up with TRBD1. The CDR3 is 15 amino acids. J gave up 7 bases and V 0 bases, and 7 bases lay outside the gene matches. Germline CDR1 and CDR2: MGHRA and YSYEKL. CDR3 residues: CASSQDRDRGSGYTF. The CDR3 coding sequence is TGCGCCAGCAGCCAAGATCGAGACAGGGGATCTGGCTACACCTTC.

This chain joins TRBV3-1 (or the pseudogene TRBV3-2) and TRBJ2-3; unclear D gene. This CDR3 contains 12 residues. With 2 bases removed from V and 10 bases from J, the gap between germline ends came to 10 bases. Germline loops: CDR1 LGHDT, CDR2 YNNKEL (reference sequence). The CDR3 DNA reads TGTGCCAGCAGCCAAAATGCTCGGTCGCAGTATTTT. It translates to CASSQNARSQYF.

The gene calls are TRBV9 and TRBJ2-5; TRBD2 aligns across 7 bases. J lost 1 base, V lost 4 bases, and 10 bases had no gene match. The CDR3 contains 16 residues. Germline V gives CDR1 SGDLS, CDR2 YYNGEE. CDR3 sequence reads: CASSFRAAGFQETQYF. In DNA form, the CDR3 reads TGTGCCAGCAGCTTCCGTGCAGCGGGGTTCCAAGAGACCCAGTACTTC.

The chain uses TRBV11-2 and TRBJ2-3; D is possibly TRBD1 (5 bases). Germline V gene data show CDR1 as SGHAT and CDR2 as FQNNGV. The CDR3 extends over 13 amino acids. V lost 5 bases and J lost 6, with 12 bases in between. CDR3 coding DNA: TGTGCCAGCAGCAGAGGTCCAGGGGATACGCAGTATTTT. Amino acids: CASSRGPGDTQYF. The full variable domain, its missing parts supplied by reference TRBV11-2 and TRBJ2-3, is EAGVAQSPRYKIIEKRQSVAFWCNPISGHATLYWYQQILGQGPKLLIQFQNNGVVDDSQLPKDRFSAERLKGVDSTLKIQPAKLEDSAVYLCASSRGPGDTQYFGPGTRLTVL.

J is TRBJ2-3 and V is TRBV4-1; maybe TRBD2 (5 bases). The germline gives CDR1 MGHRA, CDR2 YSYEKL. CDR3 length equals 15 residues. V lost 3 bases, J lost 1 base, and 11 bases lay in between. The CDR3 coding sequence is TGCGCCAGCAGCCAGGGTTGGGGAGGCACAGATACGCAGTATTTT. It specifies CASSQGWGGTDTQYF.

The gene calls are TRBV6-1 and TRBJ2-3, with D possibly TRBD2 on 6 matching bases. CDR1 and CDR2 (germline): MNHNS, SASEGT. This CDR3 is 14 amino acids long. V lost 0 bases and J lost 6, with 10 bases in between. The CDR3 spells CASSEARAGDTQYF. CDR3 sequence (DNA): TGTGCCAGCAGTGAAGCACGTGCGGGGGATACGCAGTATTTT.

The rearrangement uses TRBV5-8 and TRBJ1-5; TRBD1 might be the D (6 bases). There are 12 residues in the CDR3. The V and J ends lost 8 bases and 2 bases respectively, with 8 bases between them. From germline, CDR1 is SGHTS and CDR2 YDEGEE. CDR3: CASYRGNQPQHF. The CDR3 DNA sequence: TGTGCCAGTTACAGGGGCAATCAGCCCCAGCATTTT.

This clone is a singleton in its sample. The rearrangement joins TRBV24-1 to TRBJ1-2; 7 bases are shared with TRBD1. Germline values: CDR1 KGHDR, CDR2 SFDVKD. The CDR3 totals 15 residues. The ends lost 4 bases at V and 6 bases at J; junction bases unmatched: 10. The CDR3 protein is CATSEWGTGEDGYTF. CDR3 in DNA: TGTGCCACCAGTGAGTGGGGAACAGGGGAGGATGGCTACACCTTC.

The rearrangement links TRBV3-1 (or the pseudogene TRBV3-2) to TRBJ1-1; 7 bases are a match to TRBD1. With V trimmed by 1 base and J by 1 base, 6 bases remained unmatched. CDR3 length equals 16 residues. Per the germline V gene, CDR1 is LGHDT and CDR2 is YNNKEL (reference sequence). CDR3 sequence: CASSQVTGVGNTEAFF. The DNA for the CDR3 is TGTGCCAGCAGCCAAGTCACAGGGGTAGGGAACACTGAAGCTTTCTTT.

The chain combines TRBV6-5 with TRBJ1-3; 8 bases fit TRBD1. There are 15 residues in the CDR3. V shed 5 bases and J 4 bases; nucleotides not matched to a gene: 7. Germline V gene lookup returns CDR1 MNHEY and CDR2 SVGAGI. CDR3 residues: CASSSTGGTGNTIYF. In DNA, the CDR3 is TGTGCCAGCAGTAGCACAGGGGGAACCGGAAACACCATATATTTT.

This clone has only one observation. The gene calls are TRBV11-2 and TRBJ1-1, with 8 nucleotides matching TRBD1. Germline CDR1 reads SGHAT; CDR2 reads FQNNGV. V was clipped by 2 bases and J by 10 bases; unmatched bases: 3. The CDR3 contains 12 residues. CDR3 protein: CASSLPGGGAFF. The DNA for the CDR3 is TGTGCCAGCAGCTTACCAGGGGGCGGAGCTTTCTTT.

This chain's CDR3 is CASSQDSGRETQYF. Written as DNA, the CDR3 is TGTGCCAGCAGCCAAGACTCAGGTCGAGAGACCCAGTACTTC. The V gene is TRBV3-1 (or the pseudogene TRBV3-2), the J gene TRBJ2-5; no reliable D call. Germline V gene lookup returns CDR1 LGHDT and CDR2 YNNKEL (reference sequence). The CDR3 loop spans 14 amino acids. Trimming stripped 0 bases from V and 4 bases from J, with 9 bases between.

The chain couples TRBV7-2 to TRBJ2-3; perhaps TRBD1 as D (6 bases). This CDR3 has 14 residues. V was clipped by 1 base and J by 6 bases, with 11 bases between them. Germline loops: CDR1 SGHTA, CDR2 FQGNSA. The chain's CDR3 is CASSLGTGWDTQYF. The DNA of the CDR3 is TGTGCCAGCAGCTTAGGTACAGGGTGGGATACGCAGTATTTT.

In nucleotides, the CDR3 is TGCGCCAGCAGCCCTTTACCGACAGTGGGTAATGAAAAACTGTTTTTT. It codes for CASSPLPTVGNEKLFF. The chain recombines TRBV4-1 with TRBJ1-4, with D perhaps TRBD1 (5 bases). The V end was cut by 4 bases, the J end by 4 bases, with 16 bases between. The germline V gene has CDR1 MGHRA and CDR2 YSYEKL. The CDR3 is 16 residues long.

V and J are TRBV11-2 and TRBJ2-7; tentatively, D is TRBD1 (5 bases). The CDR3 has 13 amino acids. Germline V lookup: CDR1 SGHAT, CDR2 FQNNGV. V was cut by 6 bases and J by 6 bases, with 15 bases left in between. The CDR3 spells CASRLRTIAEQYF. The CDR3 region has the DNA TGTGCCAGCAGACTACGGACAATCGCCGAGCAGTACTTC.

The chain joins TRBV19 to TRBJ2-7, with 12 bases matching TRBD2. The V and J ends lost 6 bases and 1 base, in that order; junction bases with no gene match: 4. From germline, CDR1 is LNHDA and CDR2 SQIVND (reference sequence). The CDR3 loop spans 15 amino acids. The CDR3: CASSLLAGGSYEQYF. CDR3 in DNA: TGTGCCAGTAGCCTACTAGCGGGGGGATCCTACGAGCAGTACTTC.

This clone was counted many times. The chain recombines TRBV29-1 with TRBJ1-1, with unresolved D. Germline V lookup: CDR1 SQVTM, CDR2 ANQGSEA. V lost 4 bases and J 1 base, leaving 10 bases between the germline ends. The CDR3 has 13 amino acids. In DNA form, the CDR3 reads TGCAGCGTTGGGAGGAGCGGGAACACTGAAGCTTTCTTT. Translating gives CSVGRSGNTEAFF.

This clone is classed as medium-sized. V and J are TRBV4-1 and TRBJ2-3; 7 positions match TRBD2. This CDR3 contains 20 residues. V shed 0 bases, J shed 3 bases, and the junction held 18 bases outside the gene matches. Germline assignment: CDR1 MGHRA and CDR2 YSYEKL. This CDR3 reads CASSQEGNRGRAGETDTQYF. CDR3 nucleotide sequence: TGCGCCAGCAGCCAAGAGGGAAATCGGGGCCGGGCGGGGGAAACAGATACGCAGTATTTT.

The chain uses TRBV19 and TRBJ2-1; a possible D gene is TRBD2 (6 bases). Germline CDR1 is LNHDA and CDR2 is SQIVND (reference sequence). Trimming took off 3 bases at V and 1 base at J, with 13 bases between the two ends. CDR3 length: 16 amino acids. The CDR3 DNA reads as TGTGCCAGTAGTATTTCGGGGGTGTTGTCCTACAATGAGCAGTTCTTC. Encoded protein: CASSISGVLSYNEQFF.

A word on this clone: Additional DNA sequences in this sample encode the identical CDR3. The chain joins TRBV18 to TRBJ1-5, with TRBD1 matching over 9 bases. The CDR3 runs to 15 residues. V trimming: 4 bases; J trimming: 4 bases; junction bases outside the gene matches: 5. The V gene's germline CDR1 is KGHSH and CDR2 LQKENI. The chain's CDR3 is CASSLPGTGNQPQHF. DNA of the CDR3: TGTGCCAGCTCACTTCCCGGGACAGGGAATCAGCCCCAGCATTTT.

The chain carries TRBV11-2 and TRBJ2-7; 11 bases map to TRBD1. Germline CDR1 SGHAT, CDR2 FQNNGV. Trimming removed 5 bases from V and 3 bases from J; junction bases left unmatched: 6. This CDR3 is built from 15 residues. CDR3: CASSPTGTGGYEQYF. The CDR3 DNA reads as TGTGCCAGCAGCCCTACCGGGACAGGGGGCTACGAGCAGTACTTC.